This TCR beta chain came from a study of CD8+CD57+ T cells in acquired aplastic anemia. The junction had 6 bases not matched to a gene; V was cut back by 6 bases and J by 8 bases. Germline V gene data show CDR1 as MNHNS and CDR2 as SASEGT. The CDR3 consists of 14 residues. Template material for TCR beta VDJ and CDR3 profiling consisted of genomic DNA. In TCRdb, the reads were re-called with MiXCR into one record per CDR3 protein. The table has 50,000 to 65,000 distinct CDR3 sequences, roughly three fifths seen once. This clonotype was observed many times. Previously, flow cytometry had revealed CD8+CD57+ cell expansion in the patients chosen for sequencing.

Input material: sorted CD4+, CD8+, or CD8+CD57+ T cells (not recorded which) from PBMCs. The sequence came from a human donor with aplastic anemia. The V call is TRBV6-1, the J call TRBJ1-4; TRBD1 matches 10 bases. DNA for the CDR3: TGTGCCAGCAGGGGGACAGGGGTCCTCGAAAAACTGTTTTTT. It encodes CASRGTGVLEKLFF.